The 6 T cell receptor beta chains presented below share a single source sample, sequenced in a study of response to subunit inactivated influenza vaccine. TCRdb re-analysed the RT-PCR reads in MiXCR, keeping a single row per CDR3 protein. The profile shows around 180,000 distinct CDR3 sequences, about 9% of them singletons. The sequenced sample was non-naive T cells sorted from PBMCs, obtained on the day of vaccination. Source of these receptors: a man between 50 and 59 years old who received an inactivated influenza vaccine.

The sample holds a few counts of this clonotype. The chain joins TRBV5-1 to TRBJ1-1, with D perhaps matching TRBD1 (6 bases). The CDR3 covers 14 residues. Between the trimmed V and J ends, which lost 6 bases and 2 bases, there was a span of 14 bases. CDR1 is SGHRS and CDR2 is YFSETQ in the germline V gene. The CDR3 region has the DNA TGCGCCAGCAAAGAGGACAGTCCCAACACTGAAGCTTTCTTT. It translates to CASKEDSPNTEAFF.

This clonotype was seen only a few times. An end of the junction does not agree with germline; a read error may underlie this. J is TRBJ2-7 and V is TRBV7-9, with TRBD2 identical over 9 bases. The CDR3 consists of 14 residues. From germline, CDR1 is SEHNR and CDR2 FQNEAQ (reference sequence). CDR3 nucleotide sequence: TGTGCCAGCAGCGTAGCGGGAGAGGGATACGAGCAGTACTTC. Its translation: CASSVAGEGYEQYF.

This clonotype was recorded only once. CDR3 DNA: TGCGCCAGCAGCTTGGAGTCAGGCCAAGAGACCCAGTACTTC. Protein: CASSLESGQETQYF. The chain recombines TRBV5-1 with TRBJ2-5; D not resolved. Germline V lookup: CDR1 SGHRS, CDR2 YFSETQ. Trimming shortened V by 0 bases and J by 1 base, and 7 bases separated the two germline ends. The CDR3 loop spans 14 amino acids. Using reference TRBV5-1 and TRBJ2-5 for the parts outside the CDR3, the full variable domain is KAGVTQTPRYLIKTRGQQVTLSCSPISGHRSVSWYQQTPGQGLQFLFEYFSETQRNKGNFPGRFSGRQFSNSRSEMNVSTLELGDSALYLCASSLESGQETQYFGPGTRLLVL.

The rearrangement links TRBV5-6 to TRBJ2-7, with D tentatively TRBD1 or TRBD2 (5 bases each). CDR1 and CDR2 (germline): SGHDT, YYEEEE. The CDR3 length is 15 residues. Trimming took 1 base from V and 3 from J, leaving 14 bases between them. The CDR3 loop reads CASSLMGTRDYEQYF. In DNA form, the CDR3 reads TGTGCCAGCAGCTTGATGGGGACCCGGGACTACGAGCAGTACTTC.

This clonotype was counted between two and nine times. The rearrangement uses TRBV25-1 and TRBJ1-3; D unclear. Germline assignment: CDR1 MGHDK and CDR2 SYGVNS. This CDR3 is built from 13 residues. V dropped 5 bases and J dropped 6 bases, with 11 bases sitting between them. CDR3 in DNA: TGTGCCAGCAGTCCCGGGCTACAAAACACCATATATTTT. This encodes CASSPGLQNTIYF.

The J gene is TRBJ1-2, the V gene TRBV4-3; 8 bases are a match to TRBD1. V gave up 3 bases and J gave up 4 bases; unmatched junction bases: 4. Germline-derived CDR1 and CDR2 are LGHNA and YSLEER. This CDR3 is 14 amino acids long. This CDR3 is CASSQLTGGYGYTF. The CDR3 DNA follows: TGCGCCAGCAGCCAGCTTACAGGGGGCTATGGCTACACCTTC.